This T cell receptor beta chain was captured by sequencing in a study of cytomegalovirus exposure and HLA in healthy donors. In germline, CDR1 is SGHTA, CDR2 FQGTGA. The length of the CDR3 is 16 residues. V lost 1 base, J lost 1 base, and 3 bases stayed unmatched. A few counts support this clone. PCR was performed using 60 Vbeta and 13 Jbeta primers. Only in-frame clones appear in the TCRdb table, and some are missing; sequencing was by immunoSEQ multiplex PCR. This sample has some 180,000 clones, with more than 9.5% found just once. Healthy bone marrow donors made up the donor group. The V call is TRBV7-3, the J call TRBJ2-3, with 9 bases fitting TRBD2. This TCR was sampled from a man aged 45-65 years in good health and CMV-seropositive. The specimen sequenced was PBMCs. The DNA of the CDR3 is TGTGCCAGCAGCTTAATGGCTAGCGGGGGCACAGATACGCAGTATTTT. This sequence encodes CASSLMASGGTDTQYF.